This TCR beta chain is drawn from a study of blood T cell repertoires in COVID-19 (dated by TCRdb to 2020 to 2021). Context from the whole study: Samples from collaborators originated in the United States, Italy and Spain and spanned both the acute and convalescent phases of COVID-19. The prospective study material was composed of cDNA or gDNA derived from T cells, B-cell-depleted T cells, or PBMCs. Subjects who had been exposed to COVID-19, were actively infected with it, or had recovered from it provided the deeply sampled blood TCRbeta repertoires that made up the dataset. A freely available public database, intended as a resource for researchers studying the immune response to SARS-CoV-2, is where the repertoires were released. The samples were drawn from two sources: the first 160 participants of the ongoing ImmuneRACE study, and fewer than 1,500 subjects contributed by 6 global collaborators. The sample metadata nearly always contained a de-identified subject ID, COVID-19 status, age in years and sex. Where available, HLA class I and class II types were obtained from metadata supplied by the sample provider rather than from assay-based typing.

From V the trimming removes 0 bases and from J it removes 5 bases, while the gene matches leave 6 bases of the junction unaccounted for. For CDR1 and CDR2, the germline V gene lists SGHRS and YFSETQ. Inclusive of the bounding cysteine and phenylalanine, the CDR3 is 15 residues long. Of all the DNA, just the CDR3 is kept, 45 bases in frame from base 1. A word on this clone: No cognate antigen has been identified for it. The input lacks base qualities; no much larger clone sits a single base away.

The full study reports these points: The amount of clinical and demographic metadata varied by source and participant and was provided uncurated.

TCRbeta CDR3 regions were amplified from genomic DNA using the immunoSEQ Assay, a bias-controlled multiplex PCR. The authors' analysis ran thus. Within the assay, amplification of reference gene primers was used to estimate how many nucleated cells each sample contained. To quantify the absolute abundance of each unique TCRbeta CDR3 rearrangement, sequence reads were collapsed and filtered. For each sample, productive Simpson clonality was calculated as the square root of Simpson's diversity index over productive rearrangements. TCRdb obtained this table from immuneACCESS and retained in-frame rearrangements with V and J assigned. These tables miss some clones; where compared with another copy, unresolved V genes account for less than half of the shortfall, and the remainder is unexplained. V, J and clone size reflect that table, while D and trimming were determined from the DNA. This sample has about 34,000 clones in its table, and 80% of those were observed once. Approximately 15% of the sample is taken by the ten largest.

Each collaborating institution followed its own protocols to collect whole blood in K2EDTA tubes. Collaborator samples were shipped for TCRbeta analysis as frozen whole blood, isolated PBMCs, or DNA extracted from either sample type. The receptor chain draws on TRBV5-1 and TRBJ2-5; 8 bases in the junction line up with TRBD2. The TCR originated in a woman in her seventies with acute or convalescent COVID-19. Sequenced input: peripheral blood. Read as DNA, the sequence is TGCGCCAGCAGCTTGGATAGCGGGGCTTTGGAGACCCAGTACTTC. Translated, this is CASSLDSGALETQYF.